What follows are 28 T cell receptor beta chains derived from one specimen sequenced in a study of vaccination and CD4 T cells after COVID-19. Their antigens remain unidentified. The study sequenced cultured CD4+ T cell DNA using the Oncomine TCR Beta short-read assay. TCRdb processed the PCR reads anew with MiXCR; each CDR3 protein has one entry. This sample has 5,000 to 8,000 distinct CDR3 sequences, with around 48% found just once. The sample's treatment: approximately nine-day PBMC culture with coronavirus spike peptide pools or control peptides (ViraFEST assay). The unexposed donor provided CD4+ T cells, which were taken before the COVID-19 pandemic (2011-2018). The source material was CD4+ T cells from blood, cultured in vitro. The source of these receptors is a human donor in good health.

The chain uses TRBV28 and TRBJ1-1, with a weak D call TRBD1 (5 bases). V lost 6 bases, J lost 10 bases, and 9 bases lay in between. CDR1 and CDR2 (germline): MDHEN, SYDVKM. CDR3 length: 10 residues. Here the CDR3 reads CASRGHGAFF. CDR3 bases: TGTGCCAGCAGAGGACACGGAGCTTTCTTT.

The V and J genes are TRBV20-1 and TRBJ2-1, with 10 positions matching TRBD1. Looked up from germline, CDR1 is DFQATT and CDR2 is SNEGSKA (reference sequence). The CDR3 extends over 14 amino acids. J gave up 5 bases and V 4 bases, and 5 bases lay outside the gene matches. Here the CDR3 reads CSAIGTGVHNEQFF. The DNA of the CDR3 is TGCAGTGCTATCGGGACAGGGGTCCACAATGAGCAGTTCTTC.

This clonotype showed up just a few times. This sequence joins TRBV24-1 and TRBJ2-3; D perhaps matches TRBD2 (6 bases). The germline CDR1 and CDR2 sequences are KGHDR and SFDVKD. The V end lost 4 bases, the J end lost 6 bases, and 13 bases lay between the germline ends. The CDR3 sequence is 14 residues long. The CDR3 spells CATSEAGLPDTQYF. CDR3 DNA sequence: TGTGCCACCAGTGAAGCGGGTCTCCCGGATACGCAGTATTTT.

The V call is TRBV28, the J call TRBJ1-2; no firm D call. This CDR3 is built from 15 residues. V gave up 6 bases and J gave up 2 bases, with 16 bases separating them. Germline V gene sequence: CDR1 MDHEN, CDR2 SYDVKM. The CDR3 DNA reads TGTGCCAGCAGGGAATACGGGCTTCAAAACTATGGCTACACCTTC. Translated: CASREYGLQNYGYTF.

The chain combines TRBV25-1 with TRBJ1-6, with D possibly matching TRBD1 (5 bases). CDR1 and CDR2 (germline): MGHDK, SYGVNS. V lost 3 bases, J lost 10 bases, and 13 bases lay in between. This CDR3 contains 14 residues. CDR3 residues: CASSDIQVGSPLHF. The CDR3 region has the DNA TGTGCCAGCAGTGATATACAGGTCGGGTCACCCCTCCACTTT.

Concerning this clonotype: An end of the junction differs from the germline gene, which may be a read error. The chain uses TRBV5-6 and TRBJ1-2; a possible D gene is TRBD1 (6 bases). CDR3 length equals 13 residues. Germline-derived CDR1 and CDR2 are SGHDT and YYEEEE. The CDR3 is CASSLGQGRVFGF. Here the CDR3 DNA reads TGTGCCAGCAGCTTGGGGCAGGGGAGGGTTTTCGGCTTC.

This clonotype was seen more than once but under ten times. This sequence joins TRBV5-4 and TRBJ1-2; 8 positions agree with TRBD1. The CDR3 totals 12 residues. Trimming cost V 7 bases and J 8 bases; bases outside gene matches: 7. Germline CDR1 reads SGHNT; CDR2 reads YYREEE (reference sequence). The CDR3 DNA sequence: TGTGCCAGCCGACAGGGGATAGGGGGCTACACCTTC. Amino acids: CASRQGIGGYTF.

This chain joins TRBV6-2 or TRBV6-3 and TRBJ2-1; 9 nucleotides agree with TRBD2. CDR3 length: 16 residues. Germline loops: CDR1 MNHEY, CDR2 SVGEGT. The V segment lost 2 bases and the J segment 4 bases; nucleotides outside the gene matches: 6. The CDR3 DNA reads TGTGCCAGCAGTTACGTGTCAGCGGGGGGTTACAATGAGCAGTTCTTC. Protein: CASSYVSAGGYNEQFF.

This clonotype was observed a few times. This chain uses TRBV4-2 with TRBJ1-1, with TRBD1 identical over 7 bases. This CDR3 contains 16 residues. The germline CDR1 and CDR2 sequences are LGHNA and YNFKEQ. Trimming took 7 bases from V and 1 from J; bases not matched to a gene: 12. CDR3 sequence reads: CASTPDSGQPNTEAFF. CDR3 coding DNA: TGTGCCAGCACCCCAGATTCGGGACAGCCGAACACTGAAGCTTTCTTT.

This rearrangement joins TRBV20-1 to TRBJ2-3; 10 bases map to TRBD2. CDR3 length: 16 residues. Germline V lookup: CDR1 DFQATT, CDR2 SNEGSKA (reference sequence). J was trimmed by 4 bases and V by 6 bases; bases with no gene match: 13. CDR3 sequence (DNA): TGCAGTGCGGATCGCGTCAGCGGGGGGGCGCCAGATACGCAGTATTTT. It is translated as CSADRVSGGAPDTQYF.

This clonotype was seen only a few times. This chain links TRBV7-6 with TRBJ2-3, with 9 bases identical to TRBD2. The CDR3 has 16 residues. Germline V lookup: CDR1 SGHVS, CDR2 FNYEAQ. Unmatched junction bases numbered 4, after V lost 3 bases and J lost 0 bases. CDR3 DNA sequence: TGTGCCAGCAGCTTGCTAGCGGGGCCTAGCACAGATACGCAGTATTTT. Protein: CASSLLAGPSTDTQYF.

The CDR3 loop is CASSYDTENTEAFF. CDR3 nucleotide sequence: TGTGCCAGCAGTTACGACACCGAGAACACTGAAGCTTTCTTT. The genes are TRBV6-5 and TRBJ1-1; D remains ambiguous. Between the trimmed V and J ends, which lost 2 bases and 1 base, there was a span of 8 bases. The CDR3 length is 14 residues. Germline-derived CDR1 and CDR2 are MNHEY and SVGAGI.

The rearrangement links TRBV20-1 to TRBJ2-5; 7 bases are a match to TRBD2. The V and J ends lost 5 bases and 5 bases, in that order; junction bases with no gene match: 14. Germline V CDR1 and CDR2: DFQATT, SNEGSKA (reference sequence). The CDR3 consists of 15 residues. As DNA, the CDR3 is TGCAGTGCTCAAACGCACGGGGGAGGGACGGAGACCCAGTACTTC. The encoded protein is CSAQTHGGGTETQYF.

V gene TRBV6-1 combines with J gene TRBJ2-3, with D perhaps matching TRBD1 (5 bases). V lost 4 bases, J lost 3 bases, and 14 bases lay in between. The CDR3 loop spans 15 amino acids. The germline V gene has CDR1 MNHNS and CDR2 SASEGT. For the CDR3, the DNA is TGTGCCAGCAGTGTGAAAGGGGCAGGGACAGATACGCAGTATTTT. Its protein is CASSVKGAGTDTQYF.

Only a few counts were recorded for this clonotype. The V and J genes are TRBV7-2 and TRBJ1-3; 8 bases map to TRBD1. CDR3 length equals 15 residues. V shed 0 bases and J 4 bases; nucleotides not matched to a gene: 2. Germline V CDR1 and CDR2: SGHTA, FQGNSA. CDR3 nucleotide sequence: TGTGCCAGCAGCTTAGCAGCAGGGGGCGGAAACACCATATATTTT. As protein: CASSLAAGGGNTIYF.

This clonotype was counted only a few times. J is TRBJ2-1 and V is TRBV20-1; 7 bases map to TRBD2. V lost 6 bases to trimming and J lost 7 bases; unmatched junction nucleotides: 15. This CDR3 has 15 residues. The germline V gene has CDR1 DFQATT and CDR2 SNEGSKA (reference sequence). The CDR3 bases are TGCAGTGCGAACCCTAGCGGACCCCACAGGAATGAGCAGTTCTTC. This sequence encodes CSANPSGPHRNEQFF.

The chain uses TRBV6-1 and TRBJ1-1; D is possibly TRBD1 (6 bases). CDR1 and CDR2 (germline): MNHNS, SASEGT. Deletions cut 6 bases from V and 1 base from J, with 15 bases between. This CDR3 spans 15 amino acids. The CDR3 is CASSSPGRGNTEAFF. The CDR3 DNA reads as TGTGCCAGCAGCTCCCCCGGCAGGGGGAACACTGAAGCTTTCTTT.

This sequence joins TRBV14 and TRBJ1-1; a weak D match, TRBD1 (6 bases). This CDR3 is built from 15 residues. Trimming stripped 2 bases from V and 1 base from J, with 11 bases between. Germline CDR1 reads SGHDN; CDR2 reads FVKESK. CDR3 sequence reads: CASSQSGTSNTEAFF. In DNA form, the CDR3 reads TGTGCCAGCAGCCAATCCGGGACATCGAACACTGAAGCTTTCTTT.

V is TRBV12-3 or TRBV12-4 and J is TRBJ1-2, with D unclear. The germline V and J ends were trimmed by 10 bases and 8 bases, with 20 bases remaining between them. CDR3 length: 13 residues. The DNA for the CDR3 is TGTGCCATCGCCTTCACTCAACAGTCAGGCTACACCTTC. Translated: CAIAFTQQSGYTF.

To note about this clonotype: A junction end diverges from the germline sequence, so it may reflect a read error. V gene TRBV7-9 combines with J gene TRBJ2-7; 9 bases match TRBD2. CDR1 SEHNR and CDR2 FQNEAQ come from the germline V gene (reference sequence). This CDR3 has 15 residues. CDR3 in amino acids: CASSPGGLATYEQYF. CDR3 in DNA: TGTGCTAGCAGCCCAGGCGGACTAGCGACCTACGAGCAGTACTTC.

This clonotype showed up just a few times. The V and J genes are TRBV20-1 and TRBJ2-1; 8 bases match TRBD2. Germline V CDR1 and CDR2: DFQATT, SNEGSKA (reference sequence). CDR3 length: 16 amino acids. J gave up 6 bases and V 3 bases, and 13 bases lay outside the gene matches. This chain's CDR3 is CSARGRPAGEGNEQFF. The CDR3 nucleotides are TGCAGTGCTAGGGGACGTCCAGCGGGAGAAGGCAATGAGCAGTTCTTC.

The chain links TRBV2 to TRBJ2-7, with 11 bases lining up with TRBD2. Germline V lookup: CDR1 SNHLY, CDR2 FYNNEI. CDR3 length: 16 amino acids. After removal of 5 bases from V and 2 bases from J, the junction contained 8 bases not matched to a gene. The CDR3 loop is CASSPWTSGPTYEQYF. CDR3 sequence (DNA): TGTGCCAGCAGTCCCTGGACTAGCGGGCCGACCTACGAGCAGTACTTC. The full variable domain, in which reference TRBV2 and TRBJ2-7 provide the parts outside the CDR3, is EPEVTQTPSHQVTQMGQEVILRCVPISNHLYFYWYRQILGQKVEFLVSFYNNEISEKSEIFDDQFSVERPDGSNFTLKIRSTKLEDSAMYFCASSPWTSGPTYEQYFGPGTRLTVT.

This sequence joins TRBV20-1 and TRBJ1-2, with D uncertain. This CDR3 is built from 15 residues. Between the trimmed V and J ends, which lost 2 bases and 6 bases, there was a span of 19 bases. The germline CDR1 and CDR2 sequences are DFQATT and SNEGSKA (reference sequence). DNA of the CDR3: TGCAGTGCTAGACAACTCAACTACAGAAAACATGGCTACACCTTC. Translation gives CSARQLNYRKHGYTF.

The chain has TRBV27 and TRBJ2-2, with 9 nucleotides matching TRBD1. The CDR3 length is 16 residues. Germline V gene lookup returns CDR1 MNHEY and CDR2 SMNVEV (reference sequence). Trimming at V came to 6 bases and at J to 4 bases, leaving 9 bases not matched to a gene. CDR3 sequence: CASSLTWTGATGELFF. In DNA, the CDR3 is TGTGCCAGCAGCCTTACCTGGACAGGGGCCACCGGGGAGCTGTTTTTT.

The rearrangement uses TRBV24-1 and TRBJ1-5; 11 bases map to TRBD1. Germline V gene data show CDR1 as KGHDR and CDR2 as SFDVKD. The CDR3 contains 16 residues. V was clipped by 4 bases and J by 4 bases; unmatched bases: 5. This chain's CDR3 is CATSDPGQGVNQPQHF. The CDR3 DNA reads TGTGCCACCAGTGACCCGGGACAGGGGGTAAATCAGCCCCAGCATTTT.

This chain connects TRBV2 to TRBJ1-2, with D hard to call. CDR3 length: 13 residues. Trimming took 7 bases from V and 2 from J, leaving 11 bases between them. Germline CDR1 SNHLY, CDR2 FYNNEI. The CDR3 bases are TGTGCCAGCACGGAGGATCCGAACTATGGCTACACCTTC. Its translation is CASTEDPNYGYTF.

This clonotype was detected a few times. This rearrangement joins TRBV6-5 to TRBJ2-6; 11 bases agree with TRBD2. V was clipped by 2 bases and J by 0 bases; unmatched bases: 6. This CDR3 has 19 amino acids. Germline CDR1 MNHEY, CDR2 SVGAGI. CDR3: CASSYLGLAETSGANVLTF. The CDR3, as DNA: TGTGCCAGCAGTTACCTGGGACTAGCGGAGACCTCTGGGGCCAACGTCCTGACTTTC.

V is TRBV7-2 and J is TRBJ1-5; tentative D call: TRBD1 (5 bases). V was cut by 2 bases and J by 5 bases, with 10 bases left in between. The germline CDR1 and CDR2 sequences are SGHTA and FQGNSA. CDR3 length equals 14 residues. The CDR3 spells CASSLPGEYQPQHF. Here the CDR3 DNA reads TGTGCCAGCAGCTTACCGGGGGAATATCAGCCCCAGCATTTT. Together with reference TRBV7-2 and TRBJ1-5, the CDR3 gives the full variable domain: GAGVSQSPSNKVTEKGKDVELRCDPISGHTALYWYRQSLGQGLEFLIYFQGNSAPDKSGLPSDRFSAERTGGSVSTLTIQRTQQEDSAVYLCASSLPGEYQPQHFGDGTRLSIL.